This TCR beta chain was documented in a study of regulatory T cells in long-lasting Graves disease. Indicated time point: persistent/refractory GD, antithyroid drugs over 5 years with positive TRAb. RNA from PBMCs was the source of the TCR library. This clonotype was seen a handful of times. Its antigen is still unknown. Overall study results and limits: The study found TRBV28, TRBJ1-2 and TRBJ2-5 favored in persistent disease.

Building of the TCR beta libraries involved iRepertoire HTBI primers and Arm-PCR of CDR3 regions. Via MiXCR, TCRdb re-called the multiplex PCR reads, giving one row per CDR3 protein. There are fewer than 550,000 distinct CDR3 sequences in the sample; 20% to 25% occur only once, and less than 9% lies in the top ten. The CDR3 contains 16 residues. The trim removed 3 bases at V and 3 bases at J, leaving 8 bases unmatched. CDR1 is SGHTA and CDR2 is FQGTGA in the germline V gene. The sequence came from a female donor with Graves disease. The chain is built from TRBV7-3 and TRBJ2-7; 10 nucleotides match TRBD2. The input for sequencing was peripheral blood mononuclear cells (PBMCs), taken when the disease was refractory, from a patient treated with antithyroid drugs. The CDR3 is CASSLEGAGGDYEQYF. CDR3 nucleotides: TGTGCCAGCAGCTTGGAGGGAGCGGGAGGGGACTACGAGCAGTACTTC.